This T cell receptor beta chain was observed in a study of T cells in Graves' hyperthyroidism and ophthalmopathy. The TCR beta CDR3 regions underwent amplification using RNA transcripts as the source. First-round RT-PCR with HTBI primers amplified the TCR CDR3 region. In TCRdb, the multiplex PCR reads were re-called with MiXCR into one record per CDR3 protein. The table has a few hundred thousand distinct CDR3 sequences, 15% to 18% seen once. Ten or more counts support this clonotype. Stable Graves' hyperthyroidism denoted no ophthalmopathy progression over 18 months. Disease duration under 2 months; hyperthyroidism patients were aged 18 to 65. Diagnosing involved the use of clinical symptoms, serum thyroxine and TRAb, thyroid ultrasound and orbital computed tomography. Germline CDR1 SGHKS, CDR2 YYEKEE (reference sequence). Trimming removed 2 bases from V and 1 base from J; junction bases left unmatched: 2. The CDR3 totals 15 residues.

This receptor was obtained from a woman in her twenties or thirties with Graves' hyperthyroidism. The chain employs TRBV5-5 and TRBJ1-5; the match to TRBD1 covers 8 bases. The sample was blood. The CDR3 coding sequence is TGTGCCAGCAGCTTTGACAGGGGCAGCAATCAGCCCCAGCATTTT. Protein product: CASSFDRGSNQPQHF.